These T cell receptor beta chains were read from a single sample in a study of long-term antiretroviral therapy in people with HIV. The assay was immunoSEQ multiplex PCR, and TCRdb's table has in-frame clones only and misses some. The table shows over 30,000 clones, with around 79% occurring only once. Sequenced here: unsorted PBMCs, sampled 3 years after starting antiretroviral therapy. The receptors shown here come from a man in his fifties or sixties with HIV. Each CDR3 is given with its conserved first and last residue.

j_call,cdr3_length,v_call,cdr3_aa
TRBJ1-1,15,TRBV18,CASSPPQGGQTEAFF
TRBJ1-2,14,TRBV11-2,CASSLDGTVYGYTF
TRBJ1-5,14,TRBV28,CASSSPGRNQPQHF
TRBJ2-1,13,TRBV5-4,CASRTDSYNEQFF
TRBJ1-4,13,TRBV29-1,CSVARDRGEKLFF
TRBJ1-2,11,TRBV28,CASSLLGRLTF
TRBJ1-2,11,TRBV7-2,CASSPGPGYTF
TRBJ2-7,15,TRBV4-2,CASSQGDRVPEEQYF
TRBJ2-2,14,TRBV29-1,CSVDTGGNTGELFF
TRBJ2-2,17,TRBV5-6,CASSPGLAGGHTGELFF
TRBJ1-4,16,TRBV4-3,CASSQSPTAPLDKLFF
TRBJ2-2,17,TRBV9,CASSPRGTSGNTGELFF
TRBJ2-1,17,TRBV7-9,CASSGTSGRALDNEQFF
TRBJ2-3,16,TRBV11-3,CASSLGQGEGTDTQYF
TRBJ2-3,13,TRBV30,CARGAGGVDTQYF
TRBJ1-2,13,TRBV10-3,CAISDPGWDGYTF
TRBJ2-1,13,TRBV18,CASRSTEGGEQFF
TRBJ2-1,14,TRBV5-1,CASSSQGSYNEQFF
TRBJ1-2,12,TRBV28,CASRNTGSGYTF
TRBJ2-1,13,TRBV6-7,CASSSRQGEEQFF
TRBJ2-7,14,TRBV7-2,CASSLRGGTGEQYF
TRBJ2-7,13,TRBV7-2,CASSPDTTYEQYF
TRBJ2-5,13,TRBV6-5,CASSAEFGETQYF
TRBJ2-7,14,TRBV27,CASTRTGGSYEQYF
TRBJ1-4,15,TRBV13,CASSRGQGVGEKLFF
TRBJ2-7,13,TRBV11-3,CASSITGRGEQYF
TRBJ2-1,16,TRBV7-2,CASSLWRGLANNEQFF
TRBJ1-2,13,TRBV30,CAWREPPGYGYTF
TRBJ1-1,15,TRBV18,CASSPFGDQNTEAFF
TRBJ2-3,16,TRBV18,CASSPQGGRSADTQYF
TRBJ2-1,14,TRBV9,CASSLGTSGQRQFF
TRBJ1-2,14,TRBV9,CASSPIDSNYGYTF
TRBJ2-2,12,TRBV6-5,CASKRNTGELFF
TRBJ1-1,16,TRBV27,CASRRAGGAGNTEAFF
TRBJ2-3,14,TRBV7-2,CASSLSGFTDTQYF
TRBJ2-1,17,TRBV18,CASSPPAGGPVNNEQFF
TRBJ1-6,14,TRBV6-5,CASTRQGKNSPLHF
TRBJ2-5,15,TRBV4-3,CASSQGLAGQETQYF
TRBJ2-7,15,TRBV11-2,CASSPGQGVSYEQYF
TRBJ1-5,13,TRBV6-6,CASSYSYSAPQHF